This T cell receptor (beta chain) was recorded in a study of blood T cells in healthy people across ages. Primers used in a second PCR of roughly 6 to 11 cycles were a sample-barcoded 5' primer and a J-beta primer mix. MiXCR, applied by TCRdb to the 5' RACE reads, yields one record per CDR3 protein. The sample has about 760,000 distinct CDR3 sequences; approximately 25% are singletons. Study-wide points: There was no known CMV status for donors, so expanded clonotype changes were possibly confounded.

This clonotype appeared a few times. Its cognate antigen is unknown. This CDR3 has 15 amino acids. With V trimmed by 0 bases and J by 3 bases, 2 bases remained unmatched. Each sample had at least 6 million PBMCs isolated. The sample also formed part of further work on T cells of mothers and their children.

The source material was blood. This chain uses TRBV12-3 or TRBV12-4 with TRBJ2-7; TRBD1 matches 10 bases. The receptor was isolated from a boy younger than 18 in good health. The CDR3: CASSLATGGVYEQYF. CDR3 bases: TGTGCCAGCAGTTTAGCGACAGGGGGCGTCTACGAGCAGTACTTC.